The rows below give T cell receptor beta chains drawn from one sample of a study of response to subunit inactivated influenza vaccine. TCRdb independently ran MiXCR on the RT-PCR reads; one entry per CDR3 protein. The repertoire holds about 520,000 distinct CDR3 sequences, roughly 9.7% seen once, with less than 15% in the top ten. Sequencing was performed on PBMCs from blood, taken about 40 days after vaccination. The receptors derive from a man aged 45 to 65 who received an inactivated influenza vaccine. Each CDR3 is given with its conserved first and last residue. Fields, in order: D gene, V gene, J gene, clone size, CDR3 DNA, CDR3 protein. A D gene is named only where the DNA matches it firmly. Rows may omit the clone size; those that give it use once, few, many or a size class.

.,TRBV20-1,TRBJ1-5,many,TGCAGTGCTAGAGTCGGTGTTAGCAATCAGCCCCAGCATTTT,CSARVGVSNQPQHF
.,TRBV3-1,TRBJ2-3,.,TGTGCCAGCAGCCAAGGTAGGCGGGCCGTCACAGATACGCAGTATTTT,CASSQGRRAVTDTQYF
.,TRBV10-3,TRBJ2-2,.,TGTGCCATCAGTGGGGACTCAGCGAACACCGGGGAGCTGTTTTTT,CAISGDSANTGELFF
TRBD2,TRBV20-1,TRBJ2-3,few,TGCAGTGCTAGACCGCGAGCGGGGACTAGCACAGATACGCAGTATTTT,CSARPRAGTSTDTQYF
.,TRBV18,TRBJ1-1,few,TGTGCCAGCAACACAGGGAGAGGAACTGAAGCTTTCTTT,CASNTGRGTEAFF
.,TRBV12-3/TRBV12-4,TRBJ2-5,.,TGTGCCAGCAGCCCCTTTCACGGACAAGAGACCCAGTACTTC,CASSPFHGQETQYF
TRBD1,TRBV28,TRBJ1-6,many,TGTGCCAGCAGCAAGACAGGGGCGCTCCGATATAATTCACCCCTCCACTTT,CASSKTGALRYNSPLHF
.,TRBV3-1,TRBJ2-6,.,TGTGCCAGCAGCCAAGATGGGGCGGGCTCTGGGGCCAACGTCCTGACTTTC,CASSQDGAGSGANVLTF
TRBD1,TRBV7-2,TRBJ1-4,.,TGTGCCAGCAGCCCACAGGGGAGTCGAGAAAAACTGTTTTTT,CASSPQGSREKLFF
TRBD2,TRBV3-1,TRBJ2-1,few,TGTGCCAGCAGACCCGGACTAGGCTACAATGAGCAGTTCTTC,CASRPGLGYNEQFF
.,TRBV29-1,TRBJ1-4,many,TGCAGCGTCCGCCCCCCTGGGGAAAAACTGTTTTTT,CSVRPPGEKLFF
TRBD1,TRBV7-2,TRBJ2-4,many,TGTGCCAGCAGCCCCCAGGGGACAGCCAACATTCAGTACTTC,CASSPQGTANIQYF
TRBD1,TRBV28,TRBJ2-1,few,TGTGCCAGCAGTTCATATACAGGGGCAATATCCTCCTACAATGAGCAGTTCTTC,CASSSYTGAISSYNEQFF